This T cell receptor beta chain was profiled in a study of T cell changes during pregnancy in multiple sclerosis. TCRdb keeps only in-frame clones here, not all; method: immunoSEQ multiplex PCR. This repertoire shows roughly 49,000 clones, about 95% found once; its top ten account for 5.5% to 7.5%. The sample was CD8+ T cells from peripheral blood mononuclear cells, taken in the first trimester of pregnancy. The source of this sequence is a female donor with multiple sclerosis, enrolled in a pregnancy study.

CDR3 protein: CASSWGLGVNEQFF. In DNA, the CDR3 is TGTGCCAGCAGTTGGGGACTAGGCGTTAATGAGCAGTTCTTC. V is TRBV28 and J is TRBJ2-1; 8 nucleotides line up with TRBD2. V was clipped by 4 bases and J by 7 bases; unmatched bases: 6. The CDR3 spans 14 residues. CDR1 and CDR2 (germline): MDHEN, SYDVKM.